Listed below are T cell receptor beta chains from one sample, sequenced in a study of blood T cell repertoires in COVID-19. Assay: immunoSEQ multiplex PCR; the TCRdb copy retains only in-frame clones and omits some. The table lists around 100,000 clones, around 87% of them singletons, with approximately 8% in the top ten. The sequenced sample was peripheral blood. The receptors were sampled from a human donor with acute or convalescent COVID-19. The donor label of this sample is uncertain. CDR3s include the opening cysteine and the closing phenylalanine or tryptophan. D genes are given only for firm matches. A row's size may be missing; if present it is once, few, many or a size class.

j_call: TRBJ1-1
d_call: TRBD1
clone_size: few
v_call: TRBV7-9
cdr3_aa: CASSFGQANTEAFF
cdr3_nt: TGTGCCAGCAGCTTCGGACAGGCGAACACTGAAGCTTTCTTT

j_call: TRBJ1-2
d_call: TRBD1
clone_size: NA
v_call: TRBV28
cdr3_aa: CASGASGGLGTHGYTF
cdr3_nt: TGTGCCAGCGGGGCGTCAGGGGGGCTAGGGACTCATGGCTACACCTTC

j_call: TRBJ2-4
d_call: NA
clone_size: NA
v_call: TRBV28
cdr3_aa: CASSLLQEANIQYF
cdr3_nt: TGTGCCAGCAGTTTACTACAGGAAGCAAACATTCAGTACTTC

j_call: TRBJ1-1
d_call: NA
clone_size: NA
v_call: TRBV6-5
cdr3_aa: CASSRQWNTEAFF
cdr3_nt: TGTGCCAGCAGCCGCCAGTGGAACACTGAAGCTTTCTTT

j_call: TRBJ2-5
d_call: NA
clone_size: once
v_call: TRBV2
cdr3_aa: CASSERSTGHRETQYF
cdr3_nt: TGTGCCAGCAGTGAAAGGTCGACAGGCCATCGAGAGACCCAGTACTTC

j_call: TRBJ2-7
d_call: TRBD2
clone_size: NA
v_call: TRBV5-1
cdr3_aa: CASSLQLAGSSYEQYF
cdr3_nt: TGCGCCAGCAGCTTACAACTAGCGGGGAGCTCCTACGAGCAGTACTTC

j_call: TRBJ2-1
d_call: TRBD2
clone_size: NA
v_call: TRBV24-1
cdr3_aa: CATSDFPGTSTTLSYNEQFF
cdr3_nt: TGTGCCACCAGTGATTTCCCCGGGACTAGCACTACCCTCTCCTACAATGAGCAGTTCTTC

j_call: TRBJ1-5
d_call: TRBD1
clone_size: NA
v_call: TRBV19
cdr3_aa: CASSIGTGVLEFGQPQHF
cdr3_nt: TGTGCCAGTAGTATCGGGACAGGGGTTTTGGAATTCGGTCAGCCCCAGCATTTT

j_call: TRBJ1-5
d_call: NA
clone_size: NA
v_call: TRBV3-1/TRBV3-2
cdr3_aa: CASSQVQGQGPQHF
cdr3_nt: TGTGCCAGCAGCCAAGTACAGGGTCAAGGGCCCCAGCATTTT

j_call: TRBJ1-2
d_call: NA
clone_size: NA
v_call: TRBV6-5
cdr3_aa: CASSRQDYYGYTF
cdr3_nt: TGTGCCAGCAGTCGACAGGATTACTATGGCTACACCTTC

j_call: TRBJ1-2
d_call: NA
clone_size: NA
v_call: TRBV27
cdr3_aa: CASSPFKPGDGYTF
cdr3_nt: TGTGCCAGCAGTCCCTTTAAGCCAGGGGATGGCTACACCTTC

j_call: TRBJ1-2
d_call: NA
clone_size: NA
v_call: TRBV3-1/TRBV3-2
cdr3_aa: CASSQRSNYGYTF
cdr3_nt: TGTGCCAGCAGCCAACGTTCTAACTATGGCTACACCTTC

j_call: TRBJ1-4
d_call: TRBD1
clone_size: few
v_call: TRBV3-1/TRBV3-2
cdr3_aa: CASSPVMGQAYEKLFF
cdr3_nt: TGTGCCAGCAGCCCCGTCATGGGACAGGCTTATGAAAAACTGTTTTTT

j_call: TRBJ1-1
d_call: NA
clone_size: once
v_call: TRBV6-5
cdr3_aa: CASSSGSEAFF
cdr3_nt: TGTGCCAGCAGTTCCGGGTCTGAAGCTTTCTTT

j_call: TRBJ1-6
d_call: TRBD1
clone_size: NA
v_call: TRBV2
cdr3_aa: CAIGDSYNSPLHF
cdr3_nt: TGTGCCATCGGGGACAGCTATAATTCACCCCTCCACTTT

j_call: TRBJ1-2
d_call: TRBD1
clone_size: NA
v_call: TRBV6-5
cdr3_aa: CASRRDRGRYGYTF
cdr3_nt: TGTGCCAGCAGACGGGACAGGGGGCGGTATGGCTACACCTTC

j_call: TRBJ1-5
d_call: NA
clone_size: once
v_call: TRBV10-2
cdr3_aa: CASSEGQGGSQPQHF
cdr3_nt: TGCGCCAGCAGTGAGGGTCAGGGAGGGAGCCAGCCCCAGCATTTT

j_call: TRBJ2-7
d_call: NA
clone_size: many
v_call: TRBV2
cdr3_aa: CASSGGTDEQYF
cdr3_nt: TGTGCCAGCTCTGGGGGGACTGACGAGCAGTACTTC

j_call: TRBJ1-1
d_call: TRBD1
clone_size: NA
v_call: TRBV10-3
cdr3_aa: CAIIRTGDTEAFF
cdr3_nt: TGTGCCATCATCCGGACAGGGGATACTGAAGCTTTCTTT

j_call: TRBJ2-7
d_call: TRBD1
clone_size: NA
v_call: TRBV11-3
cdr3_aa: CASSLAGTGSYEQYF
cdr3_nt: TGTGCCAGCAGCTTAGCCGGGACAGGCTCCTACGAGCAGTACTTC

j_call: TRBJ2-7
d_call: NA
clone_size: NA
v_call: TRBV5-1
cdr3_aa: CASSFNGYEQYF
cdr3_nt: TGCGCCAGCAGCTTTAACGGTTACGAGCAGTACTTC

j_call: TRBJ2-5
d_call: NA
clone_size: once
v_call: TRBV5-4
cdr3_aa: CASTIDPRGGETQYF
cdr3_nt: TGTGCCAGCACCATTGACCCCCGTGGGGGGGAGACCCAGTACTTC

j_call: TRBJ1-5
d_call: NA
clone_size: NA
v_call: TRBV21-1
cdr3_aa: CASSDRGRWTNQPQHF
cdr3_nt: TGTGCCAGCAGCGACAGGGGGCGGTGGACCAATCAGCCCCAGCATTTT

j_call: TRBJ2-1
d_call: NA
clone_size: NA
v_call: TRBV7-9
cdr3_aa: CASSLLSSYNEQFF
cdr3_nt: TGTGCCAGCAGCCTCCTAAGCTCCTACAATGAGCAGTTCTTC

j_call: TRBJ1-1
d_call: NA
clone_size: NA
v_call: TRBV9
cdr3_aa: CASSGIGQYTEAFF
cdr3_nt: TGTGCCAGCAGCGGTATAGGACAGTACACTGAAGCTTTCTTT

j_call: TRBJ2-3
d_call: TRBD1
clone_size: NA
v_call: TRBV9
cdr3_aa: CASSVAHGTATSTDTQYF
cdr3_nt: TGTGCCAGCAGCGTAGCTCACGGGACAGCAACTAGCACAGATACGCAGTATTTT

j_call: TRBJ2-5
d_call: NA
clone_size: NA
v_call: TRBV7-9
cdr3_aa: CASSLAGQRGETQYF
cdr3_nt: TGTGCCAGCAGCTTAGCGGGGCAGAGGGGGGAGACCCAGTACTTC

j_call: TRBJ2-7
d_call: NA
clone_size: NA
v_call: TRBV11-2
cdr3_aa: CASSLGGWGEQYF
cdr3_nt: TGTGCCAGCAGCTTAGGGGGCTGGGGCGAGCAGTACTTC

j_call: TRBJ2-7
d_call: TRBD1
clone_size: NA
v_call: TRBV5-5
cdr3_aa: CASSLSPGTGDEQYF
cdr3_nt: TGTGCCAGCAGCTTGAGCCCCGGAACAGGGGACGAGCAGTACTTC

j_call: TRBJ2-3
d_call: TRBD2
clone_size: NA
v_call: TRBV7-9
cdr3_aa: CASSLGPLAASTDTQYF
cdr3_nt: TGTGCCAGCAGCTTAGGCCCTCTAGCGGCTAGCACAGATACGCAGTATTTT

j_call: TRBJ1-5
d_call: NA
clone_size: NA
v_call: TRBV5-7
cdr3_aa: CASSLLGASNQPQHF
cdr3_nt: TGTGCCAGCAGCTTGTTGGGGGCGAGCAATCAGCCCCAGCATTTT